Reported below is one TCR beta chain. Using immunoSEQ multiplex PCR, the repertoire was profiled, and TCRdb retains in-frame clones only, with some absent. The sample records about 73,000 clones, around 94% being singletons. The sample originates from a study of cytomegalovirus exposure and HLA in healthy donors. Germline CDR1 and CDR2: LNHDA and SQIVND (reference sequence). Trimming removed 3 bases from V and 6 bases from J; junction bases left unmatched: 7. The CDR3 is 14 amino acids. The TCR originated in a woman younger than 35 in good health and CMV-seropositive. The chain employs TRBV19 and TRBJ2-7; 8 bases fit TRBD2. The sample consisted of PBMCs. The CDR3 nucleotides are TGTGCCAGTAGTATTAAGCGGGAGAAGCGCGAGCAGTACTTC. Translated, it gives CASSIKREKREQYF.